This T cell receptor beta chain was captured in a study of identical twins (dated by TCRdb to the mid-2010s). At the level of the whole study: TCR alpha and beta repertoires from monozygotic twins, unrelated adults of various ages and cord blood were deep-sequenced to test whether fetal clonotypes persist. Replicate twin experiments were performed at different times using different library preparation protocols to rule out contamination.

The CDR3 numbers 15 residues from cysteine through phenylalanine. The DNA shown is the 45-base CDR3, in frame from base 1. From a lookup of the germline V gene, CDR1 and CDR2 are LGHNA and YNFKEQ. Trimming removed 4 bases from V and 1 base from J, leaving 12 bases between the germline ends. Library preparation was by 5' RACE. The sample was run on an Illumina HiSeq 2000. Template switching introduced a universal primer binding site; the final cDNA contained a unique molecular identifier, enabling accurate counting of TCR cDNA molecules. First-strand cDNA for TCR alpha and beta chains was synthesized from specific primers in the conserved constant-segment region. To control for contamination, every cDNA library was double barcoded, receiving both a SMART-Mk sample barcode and Illumina barcodes. TruSeq adapter sequences, together with Illumina sample barcodes, were added in two successive PCR steps. The TCR alpha and beta cDNA libraries were sequenced on the Illumina HiSeq platform using custom primers. Regarding the original processing steps: Unique molecular identifiers were extracted from raw reads with MiGEC, and CDR3 positions were determined with MiXCR. For each individual, recombination models were inferred using an EM algorithm with the repgenHMM and IGoR tools. The analysis of shared clonotypes was done with the tcR package in R, with sharing normalized by the product of cloneset sizes. Out-of-frame nonproductive sequences were analyzed to study raw recombination free of thymic and clonal selection effects. Through fastp at Q25 and MiXCR, TCRdb rebuilt clones from the public reads, retaining in-frame beta chains. Each entry merges the rows of one CDR3 protein and shows their most common DNA and genes. V and J calls and clone size were set by TCRdb, not the authors. The sample includes 1.5 million to 2 million distinct CDR3 sequences, with around a third observed a single time. Of the sample, about 0.27% falls within the top ten clones.

Summary of the overall study and its limitations: Because the same donors could not be followed over many years, conclusions were based on cross-sectional statistical analysis. Excess twin sharing in beta out-of-frame sequences was weaker because fewer shared sequences lowered the signal-to-noise ratio. Invariant T cells such as MAIT and iNKT could partly confound zero-insertion analyses, though diverse VJ usage argued against this for most clonotypes. In monozygotic twins, recombination models systematically underestimated out-of-frame TCR alpha sharing, but the models matched the sharing seen between unrelated individuals. Abundant cord blood beta clonotypes carried fewer insertions; young adult naive repertoires showed a weaker similar trend, while memory repertoires showed none. Compared with coincidental sharing between unrelated individuals, out-of-frame TCR alpha sequences shared between twins had an excess of sequences with low generation probability.

Every donor in the study was a healthy Caucasian. With respect to this clonotype: Its cognate antigen has yet to be identified. No base-level quality is on record; no much larger clone is a single base apart.

The TCR originated in a newborn girl in good health. Specimen: cord blood. The rearranged segments are TRBV4-2 and TRBJ2-3; the D gene remains uncertain. The DNA is TGTGCCAGCAGCCTCGCTAACCCTCGCACAGATACGCAGTATTTT. This is translated as CASSLANPRTDTQYF.